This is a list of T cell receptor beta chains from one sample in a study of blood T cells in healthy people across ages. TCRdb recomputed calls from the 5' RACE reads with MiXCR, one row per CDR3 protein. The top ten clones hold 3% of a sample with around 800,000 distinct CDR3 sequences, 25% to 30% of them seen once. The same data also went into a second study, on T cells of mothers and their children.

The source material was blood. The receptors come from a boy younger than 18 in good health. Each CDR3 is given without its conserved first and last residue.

CDR3 protein: AISESSEQY; V gene: TRBV10-3; J gene: TRBJ2-7
CDR3 protein: ASSLLAGRKETQY; V gene: TRBV5-1; J gene: TRBJ2-5
CDR3 protein: ASSSPILSTSADTQY; V gene: TRBV5-6; J gene: TRBJ2-3
CDR3 protein: ASSPGTGFAEQY; V gene: TRBV5-1; J gene: TRBJ2-7
CDR3 protein: ASSYSPGQGASNEKLF; V gene: TRBV6-2/TRBV6-3; J gene: TRBJ1-4
CDR3 protein: AGSSIVMGLAGDEQF; V gene: TRBV7-9; J gene: .
CDR3 protein: ATSDSGTSLRGEQF; V gene: TRBV24-1; J gene: TRBJ2-1
CDR3 protein: SARAGARDAF; V gene: TRBV20-1; J gene: TRBJ1-1
CDR3 protein: ASSLAGSTRGNTIY; V gene: TRBV9; J gene: TRBJ1-3
CDR3 protein: ASSEQGGGRGYEQY; V gene: TRBV2; J gene: TRBJ2-7
CDR3 protein: ATISGQGFSTEAF; V gene: TRBV15; J gene: TRBJ1-1
CDR3 protein: ASSGTATLQETQY; V gene: TRBV6-2/TRBV6-3; J gene: TRBJ2-5
CDR3 protein: ASSSTPGTGNTIY; V gene: TRBV12-3/TRBV12-4; J gene: TRBJ1-3
CDR3 protein: ASSADRVGPGANVLT; V gene: TRBV2; J gene: TRBJ2-6
CDR3 protein: ASSSIGLAGLNEQY; V gene: TRBV6-2/TRBV6-3; J gene: .
CDR3 protein: ASSLVSSLYGYT; V gene: TRBV11-2; J gene: TRBJ1-2
CDR3 protein: ASSLVGLAGILTTDTQY; V gene: TRBV5-1; J gene: TRBJ2-3
CDR3 protein: SARGGNEKLF; V gene: TRBV20-1; J gene: TRBJ1-4
CDR3 protein: ASSSGGEPYEQY; V gene: TRBV28; J gene: TRBJ2-7
CDR3 protein: ASSVNQGDYDIQY; V gene: TRBV11-1; J gene: TRBJ2-4
CDR3 protein: ASSSSGLAFNSPLH; V gene: TRBV12-3/TRBV12-4; J gene: TRBJ1-6
CDR3 protein: ASSRTGTGYNEQF; V gene: TRBV19; J gene: TRBJ2-1
CDR3 protein: ASSLAGGFGGLGYT; V gene: TRBV5-1; J gene: TRBJ1-2
CDR3 protein: ASSLDRVLANEKLF; V gene: TRBV28; J gene: TRBJ1-4
CDR3 protein: SASQRVSGNQPQH; V gene: TRBV20-1; J gene: TRBJ1-5
CDR3 protein: ASSQDYGTGGNEQF; V gene: TRBV3-1; J gene: TRBJ2-1
CDR3 protein: ASLASGGQETQY; V gene: TRBV5-1; J gene: TRBJ2-5
CDR3 protein: ASSRRLTGHTDTQY; V gene: TRBV6-1; J gene: TRBJ2-3
CDR3 protein: ASSEWGTSRVETQY; V gene: TRBV25-1; J gene: TRBJ2-5
CDR3 protein: ASSLDRNTGELF; V gene: TRBV5-1; J gene: TRBJ2-2
CDR3 protein: ATSRVLGFPNEQF; V gene: TRBV15; J gene: TRBJ2-1